This entry lists 2 T cell receptor beta chains sequenced from one sample in a study of T-cell reconstitution after alpha-beta-depleted transplantation in children. Using unique molecular identifiers, the investigators prepared the TCRbeta library. TCRdb re-called the PCR reads through MiXCR, storing one row per CDR3 protein. The table lists about 1,000,000 distinct CDR3 sequences, roughly 29% of them singletons, with 25% to 35% in the top ten. The source was PBMCs, mostly from graft donor cells, collected 360 days after TCRalphabeta/CD19-depleted stem cell transplant. The source is a boy in the first two years of life who had a stem cell transplant for SCID, so the T cells may come from the graft donor.

J is TRBJ2-4 and V is TRBV7-2, with 8 bases that match TRBD2. Germline loops: CDR1 SGHTA, CDR2 FQGNSA. This CDR3 is built from 15 residues. Trimming at V came to 4 bases and at J to 10 bases, leaving 12 bases not matched to a gene. CDR3 sequence (DNA): TGTGCCAGCAGCTGGACCTCCGGGGGGGCAGGGATTCAGTACTTC. Translated, it gives CASSWTSGGAGIQYF.

This clonotype was observed a few times. The chain has TRBV12-3 or TRBV12-4 and TRBJ2-1, with D unclear. V dropped 0 bases and J dropped 5 bases, with 11 bases sitting between them. The CDR3 sequence is 15 residues long. The chain's CDR3 is CASSLALSGHNEQFF. The CDR3 DNA follows: TGTGCCAGCAGTTTAGCTCTGTCAGGCCACAATGAGCAGTTCTTC.